Shown below are 22 T cell receptor beta chains from a single sample sequenced in a study of cytomegalovirus exposure and HLA in healthy donors. The PCR employed 60 Vbeta primers together with 13 Jbeta primers. The protocol was immunoSEQ multiplex PCR, while the TCRdb copy is restricted to in-frame clones and leaves out a portion. The repertoire has about 160,000 clones, 70% to 90% of them found once; the top ten carry 2% to 2.5%. The sample comprised PBMCs. Source of these receptors: a man between 18 and 35 years old in good health and CMV-seropositive.

The V gene is TRBV10-3, the J gene TRBJ1-1, with D maybe TRBD1 (5 bases). This CDR3 contains 17 residues. V shed 5 bases and J shed 4 bases, with 23 bases lying between them. The germline CDR1 and CDR2 sequences are ENHRY and SYGVKD. In DNA form, the CDR3 reads TGTGCCATCAGTACTCGACAGCCAAACTTTATGAGCACTGAAGCTTTCTTT. Translating it yields CAISTRQPNFMSTEAFF.

About this clone: At the DNA level, this CDR3 is encoded by other sequences in the same sample as well. This chain links TRBV7-2 with TRBJ1-5, with D unresolved. V lost 5 bases, J lost 0 bases, and 5 bases lay in between. This CDR3 is built from 13 residues. Germline V lookup: CDR1 SGHTA, CDR2 FQGNSA. CDR3 sequence reads: CASSLVSNQPQHF. The CDR3 DNA is TGTGCCAGCAGCCTCGTTAGCAATCAGCCCCAGCATTTT.

The chain is built from TRBV7-2 and TRBJ2-1, with TRBD1 matching over 7 bases. CDR3 length: 15 residues. Germline V gene sequence: CDR1 SGHTA, CDR2 FQGNSA. Germline trimming cut 5 bases from V and 6 bases from J; bases unmatched to any gene: 10. The CDR3: CASSPNLDRVNEQFF. In DNA form, the CDR3 reads TGTGCCAGCAGCCCGAACCTCGACAGGGTCAATGAGCAGTTCTTC.

The chain couples TRBV9 to TRBJ1-6; D perhaps matches TRBD1 (6 bases). CDR3 length equals 17 residues. The germline V and J ends were trimmed by 2 bases and 7 bases, with 19 bases remaining between them. The germline CDR1 and CDR2 sequences are SGDLS and YYNGEE. CDR3 coding DNA: TGTGCCAGCAGCGTCGGTTCAGGCAGGGGCGGGAATTCACCCCTCCACTTT. Translating gives CASSVGSGRGGNSPLHF.

The CDR3 spells CASSIPREQYF. CDR3 DNA sequence: TGTGCCAGCAGCATCCCGCGGGAGCAGTACTTC. The gene calls are TRBV5-5 and TRBJ2-7, with D hard to call. In germline, CDR1 is SGHKS, CDR2 YYEKEE (reference sequence). The CDR3 covers 11 residues. The V gene lost 4 bases and the J gene lost 7 bases, with 9 bases spanning the gap.

This chain uses TRBV6-4 with TRBJ2-3; TRBD2 aligns across 10 bases. The germline CDR1 and CDR2 sequences are MRHNA and SNTAGT. This CDR3 is built from 15 residues. V was pared by 3 bases and J by 4 bases, with 4 bases of the junction left unmatched. CDR3 residues: CASSESSGGADTQYF. DNA for the CDR3: TGTGCCAGCAGTGAATCCAGCGGGGGGGCAGATACGCAGTATTTT.

The chain uses TRBV5-6 and TRBJ2-7; D perhaps matches TRBD2 (6 bases). This CDR3 has 15 amino acids. CDR1 is SGHDT, CDR2 YYEEEE, per germline. Trimming removed 7 bases at V and 5 bases at J, with 22 bases between. CDR3 nucleotide sequence: TGTGCCAGCTTCCGATCCGGGACTTATCCCGACGAGCAGTACTTC. The encoded protein is CASFRSGTYPDEQYF.

The chain recombines TRBV30 with TRBJ2-5, with D perhaps TRBD2 (7 bases). Trimming removed 1 base from V and 5 bases from J, with 17 bases in between. CDR1 is GTSNPN, CDR2 SVGIG, per germline (reference sequence). The CDR3 runs to 15 residues. The CDR3 region has the DNA TGTGCCTGGAGTGCCACGAGGGGGGGTTGGGAGACCCAGTACTTC. This translates into CAWSATRGGWETQYF.

This clone was detected only once. This chain connects TRBV6-6 to TRBJ2-2, with 9 nucleotides matching TRBD1. Germline V gene lookup returns CDR1 MNHNY and CDR2 SVGAGI (reference sequence). This CDR3 has 15 amino acids. V gave up 7 bases and J gave up 6 bases; unmatched junction bases: 9. The CDR3 sequence is CASTSTGQGSGELFF. The CDR3 region has the DNA TGTGCCAGCACCTCCACGGGACAGGGATCCGGGGAGCTGTTTTTT.

The V and J genes are TRBV15 and TRBJ1-6; D is possibly TRBD1 (6 bases). CDR1 and CDR2 (germline): LNHNV, YYDKDF (reference sequence). There are 15 residues in the CDR3. With 0 bases removed from V and 9 bases from J, the gap between germline ends came to 12 bases. CDR3 in DNA: TGTGCCACCAGCAGAGACGGGGGGGCTGGTTCACCCCTCCACTTT. It specifies CATSRDGGAGSPLHF.

V is TRBV7-9 and J is TRBJ2-7; D might be TRBD1 (7 bases). Trimming removed 4 bases from V and 6 bases from J, with 16 bases in between. Germline V gene data show CDR1 as SEHNR and CDR2 as FQNEAQ (reference sequence). This CDR3 comprises 14 residues. The CDR3 here is CASSSATGTGEQYF. The CDR3 coding sequence is TGTGCCAGCAGCTCTGCGACAGGGACTGGCGAGCAGTACTTC. Supplemented by reference TRBV7-9 and TRBJ2-7, the full variable domain reads DTGVSQNPRHKITKRGQNVTFRCDPISEHNRLYWYRQTLGQGPEFLTYFQNEAQLEKSRLLSDRFSAERPKGSFSTLEIQRTEQGDSAMYLCASSSATGTGEQYFGPGTRLTVT.

In regard to this clone: Distinct nucleotide sequences in the sample also encode this CDR3. The chain has TRBV6-1 and TRBJ2-7; 7 bases are a match to TRBD2. CDR1 and CDR2 (germline): MNHNS, SASEGT. Unmatched junction bases numbered 3, after V lost 4 bases and J lost 0 bases. The CDR3 is 14 residues long. In DNA form, the CDR3 reads TGTGCCAGCAGTGGGGGGGGAAGCTCCTACGAGCAGTACTTC. Amino acid sequence: CASSGGGSSYEQYF.

The chain recombines TRBV6-6 with TRBJ2-1; 7 nucleotides line up with TRBD1. The length of the CDR3 is 15 residues. Germline assignment: CDR1 MNHNY and CDR2 SVGAGI (reference sequence). V was pared by 5 bases and J by 2 bases, with 6 bases of the junction left unmatched. CDR3 sequence (DNA): TGTGCCAGCAGTCCTACAGGGGTAGCCTACAATGAGCAGTTCTTC. Translating it yields CASSPTGVAYNEQFF.

The chain is built from TRBV6-5 and TRBJ2-2; D unresolved. Germline V gene lookup returns CDR1 MNHEY and CDR2 SVGAGI. V was shortened by 6 bases and J by 4 bases, with 9 bases between the two germline ends. This CDR3 has 13 residues. CDR3 sequence reads: CASREDSTGELFF. CDR3 bases: TGTGCCAGCAGAGAAGATAGCACCGGGGAGCTGTTTTTT.

The chain carries TRBV11-3 and TRBJ2-3; the match to TRBD2 covers 14 bases. V trimming: 7 bases; J trimming: 0 bases; junction bases outside the gene matches: 15. The length of the CDR3 is 20 residues. The germline V gene has CDR1 SGHNT and CDR2 YENEEA. The CDR3 nucleotides read TGTGCCAGCACTCTTCCGACCGGGACTAGCGGGGGATTCAGCACAGATACGCAGTATTTT. Amino acids: CASTLPTGTSGGFSTDTQYF.

V gene TRBV19 combines with J gene TRBJ1-3, with 7 bases lining up with TRBD1. Unmatched junction bases numbered 8, after V lost 8 bases and J lost 7 bases. The germline V gene encodes CDR1 LNHDA and CDR2 SQIVND (reference sequence). The CDR3 has 13 amino acids. CDR3 nucleotides: TGTGCCAGTTCTACGACAGGGAGGAACACCATATATTTT. Translated, it gives CASSTTGRNTIYF.

The J gene is TRBJ1-2, the V gene TRBV15; perhaps TRBD1 as D (6 bases). CDR3 length: 12 residues. Germline V lookup: CDR1 LNHNV, CDR2 YYDKDF (reference sequence). With 4 bases removed from V and 5 bases from J, the gap between germline ends came to 8 bases. DNA of the CDR3: TGTGCCACCAGCAAGGGGGAATATGGCTACACCTTC. It is translated as CATSKGEYGYTF.

This clone is a singleton in its sample. The V gene is TRBV9, the J gene TRBJ2-5; TRBD2 matches at 13 bases. This CDR3 has 18 residues. V shed 4 bases and J 0 bases; nucleotides not matched to a gene: 9. Germline CDR1 reads SGDLS; CDR2 reads YYNGEE. The DNA for the CDR3 is TGTGCCAGCAGCCAACAGGGACTAGCGGGGACCTACCAAGAGACCCAGTACTTC. It specifies CASSQQGLAGTYQETQYF.

In its sample, this clone was seen a few times. CDR3 bases: TGTGCCAGCAGCCTCACCGGGACAGGGTATAGTTCTGGCTACACCTTC. Translated, it gives CASSLTGTGYSSGYTF. The genes are TRBV7-2 and TRBJ1-2, with 9 positions matching TRBD1. The CDR3 runs 16 residues. Losses at the gene ends were 5 bases for V and 7 bases for J; bases not matched to a gene: 14. From germline, CDR1 is SGHTA and CDR2 FQGNSA.

The V and J genes are TRBV29-1 and TRBJ1-1; D ambiguous. Per the germline V gene, CDR1 is SQVTM and CDR2 is ANQGSEA. V shed 3 bases and J shed 3 bases, with 11 bases lying between them. This CDR3 has 13 amino acids. CDR3 in DNA: TGCAGCGTTGACGGGGAGTGGGACACTGAAGCTTTCTTT. This codes for CSVDGEWDTEAFF.

V gene TRBV4-1 combines with J gene TRBJ2-1; D perhaps matches TRBD1 (6 bases). Trimming took off 0 bases at V and 6 bases at J, with 12 bases between the two ends. This CDR3 contains 15 residues. Germline CDR1 and CDR2: MGHRA and YSYEKL. DNA of the CDR3: TGCGCCAGCAGCCAAGATAGGGGACAACTCAATGAGCAGTTCTTC. Translated, it gives CASSQDRGQLNEQFF.

The chain uses TRBV14 and TRBJ2-7; 9 bases align to TRBD1. The junction had 6 bases not matched to a gene; V was cut back by 3 bases and J by 6 bases. This CDR3 is 14 amino acids long. Germline-derived CDR1 and CDR2 are SGHDN and FVKESK. As DNA, the CDR3 is TGTGCCAGCAGCCAGGCGACAGGGGGTGCCGAGCAGTACTTC. The encoded protein is CASSQATGGAEQYF.